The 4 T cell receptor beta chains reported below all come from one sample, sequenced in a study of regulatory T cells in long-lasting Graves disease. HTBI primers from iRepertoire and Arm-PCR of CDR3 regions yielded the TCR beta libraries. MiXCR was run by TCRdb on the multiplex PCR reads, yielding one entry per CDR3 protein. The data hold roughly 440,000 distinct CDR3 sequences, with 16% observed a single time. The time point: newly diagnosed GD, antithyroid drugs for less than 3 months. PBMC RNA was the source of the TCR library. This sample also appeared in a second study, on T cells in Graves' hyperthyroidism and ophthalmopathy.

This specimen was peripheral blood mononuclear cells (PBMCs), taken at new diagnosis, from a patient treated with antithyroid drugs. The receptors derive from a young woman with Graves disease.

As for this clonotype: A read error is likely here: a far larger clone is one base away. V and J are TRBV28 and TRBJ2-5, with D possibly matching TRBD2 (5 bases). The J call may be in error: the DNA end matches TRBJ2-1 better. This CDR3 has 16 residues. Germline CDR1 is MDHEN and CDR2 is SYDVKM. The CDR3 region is CASSFVTRGPYNEQFF. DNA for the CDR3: TGTGCCAGCAGTTTTGTGACGAGAGGGCCCTACAATGAGCAGTTCTTC.

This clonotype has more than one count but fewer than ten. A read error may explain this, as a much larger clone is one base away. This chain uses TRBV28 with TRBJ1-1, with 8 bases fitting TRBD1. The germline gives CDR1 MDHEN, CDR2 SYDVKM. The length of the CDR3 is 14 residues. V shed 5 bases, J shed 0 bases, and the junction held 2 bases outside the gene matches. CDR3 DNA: TGTGCCAGCAGTCCGACAGGGGTGAACACTGAAGCTTTCTTT. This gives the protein CASSPTGVNTEAFF.

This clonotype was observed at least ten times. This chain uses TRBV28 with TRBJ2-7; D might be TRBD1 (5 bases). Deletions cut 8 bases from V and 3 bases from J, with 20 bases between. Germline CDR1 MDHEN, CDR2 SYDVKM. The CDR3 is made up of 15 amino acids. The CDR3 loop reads CASGWWGRDYYEQYF. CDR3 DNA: TGTGCCAGCGGGTGGTGGGGCAGGGATTACTACGAGCAGTACTTC.

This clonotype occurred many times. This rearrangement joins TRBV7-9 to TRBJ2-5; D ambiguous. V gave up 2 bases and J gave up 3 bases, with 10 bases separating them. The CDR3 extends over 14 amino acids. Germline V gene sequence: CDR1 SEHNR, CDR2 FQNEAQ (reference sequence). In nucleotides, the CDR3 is TGTGCCAGCAGCTTAACACAAGTGGAAGAGACCCAGTACTTC. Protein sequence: CASSLTQVEETQYF.